This is a list of T cell receptor beta chains from one sample in a study of blood T cell repertoires in COVID-19. Clones were sequenced by immunoSEQ multiplex PCR, and TCRdb holds only the in-frame ones, with some missing. Of some 130,000 clones listed, about 81% are singletons. The sample consisted of peripheral blood. The receptors derive from a woman aged 80 or older with acute or convalescent COVID-19. Both conserved end residues are part of each CDR3.

v_gene: TRBV2
CDR3aa: CASSVNYSQFF

v_gene: TRBV9
CDR3aa: CASSDGDYPGSYNEQFF

v_gene: TRBV15
CDR3aa: CATSISGVEQYF

v_gene: TRBV30
CDR3aa: CAWTRTSSYEQYF

v_gene: TRBV15
CDR3aa: CATSSHRQGSEQYF

v_gene: TRBV6-5
CDR3aa: CASSYGGGQYF

v_gene: TRBV4-1
CDR3aa: CASSTMTGTNTGELFF

v_gene: TRBV10-3
CDR3aa: CAISEWGEESEAFF

v_gene: TRBV4-1
CDR3aa: CASSQHSGQGFGYTF

v_gene: TRBV5-6
CDR3aa: CASSSQVDSYNSPLHF

v_gene: TRBV3-1/TRBV3-2
CDR3aa: CASSLEGLAGDPYEQYF

v_gene: TRBV5-4
CDR3aa: CASSFYRRGDTQYF

v_gene: TRBV4-3
CDR3aa: CASSQDRGGNTEAFF

v_gene: TRBV6-5
CDR3aa: CAALWLRGSYGYTF

v_gene: TRBV5-1
CDR3aa: CASSLQRTNTGELFF

v_gene: TRBV12-3/TRBV12-4
CDR3aa: CASSRQGFDEQYF

v_gene: TRBV6-1
CDR3aa: CASSDHPSGGTDTQYF

v_gene: TRBV19
CDR3aa: CASSMRMNTEAFF

v_gene: TRBV18
CDR3aa: CASSPPGVQETQYF

v_gene: TRBV5-8
CDR3aa: CASSFGLGAFF

v_gene: TRBV29-1
CDR3aa: CSVERTVGEKLFF

v_gene: TRBV7-2
CDR3aa: CASRPHRGRVNTEAFF

v_gene: TRBV2
CDR3aa: CASTGGLVQPQHF

v_gene: TRBV14
CDR3aa: CASSPGQNTGELFF

v_gene: TRBV5-1
CDR3aa: CASSLTIQAGSGNTIYF

v_gene: TRBV4-3
CDR3aa: CASSQDRGLRSPLHF

v_gene: TRBV5-1
CDR3aa: CASSLEPSLNEKLFF

v_gene: TRBV2
CDR3aa: CASSEGGQSMNTEAFF

v_gene: TRBV10-1
CDR3aa: CASANRDRGSYEQYF

v_gene: TRBV19
CDR3aa: CASTPPWGQGVRNTEAFF

v_gene: TRBV2
CDR3aa: CASSPQGLYEQYF

v_gene: TRBV7-8
CDR3aa: CASSLTPTSGPTDTQYF

v_gene: TRBV24-1
CDR3aa: CATSAGNYNEQFF

v_gene: TRBV10-1
CDR3aa: CASSEFPAGTSTDTQYF

v_gene: TRBV3-1/TRBV3-2
CDR3aa: CASSQALAESYEQYF

v_gene: TRBV2
CDR3aa: CASSEVRTGGYGYTF

v_gene: TRBV6-5
CDR3aa: CASCQDSGNTIYF

v_gene: TRBV7-9
CDR3aa: CASSLDKLNTEAFF

v_gene: TRBV5-1
CDR3aa: CASSLVGGGPLHF

v_gene: TRBV5-6
CDR3aa: CASSPDKTGNTIYF

v_gene: TRBV27
CDR3aa: CASRLLRTGELFF

v_gene: TRBV18
CDR3aa: CASSPQGASNEKLFF

v_gene: TRBV18
CDR3aa: CASSPLTGAGANVLTF

v_gene: TRBV5-1
CDR3aa: CASSQGTSGVGFF

v_gene: TRBV6-6
CDR3aa: CASSRGTGNYEQYF

v_gene: TRBV19
CDR3aa: CASSIERGGPEAFF

v_gene: TRBV5-6
CDR3aa: CASSSGTGGGYTF